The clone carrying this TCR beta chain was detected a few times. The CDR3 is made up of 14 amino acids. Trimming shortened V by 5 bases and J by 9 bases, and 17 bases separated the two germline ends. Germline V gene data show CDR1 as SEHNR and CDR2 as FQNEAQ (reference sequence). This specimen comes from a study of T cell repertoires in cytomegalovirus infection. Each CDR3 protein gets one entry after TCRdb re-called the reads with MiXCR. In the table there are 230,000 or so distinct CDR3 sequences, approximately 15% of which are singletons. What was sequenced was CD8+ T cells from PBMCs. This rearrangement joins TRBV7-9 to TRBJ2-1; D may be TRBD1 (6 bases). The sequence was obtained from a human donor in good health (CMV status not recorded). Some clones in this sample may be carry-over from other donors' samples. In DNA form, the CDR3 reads TGTGCCAGCAGCCCGACAGGATTCGACTTTGAGCAGTTCTTC. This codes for CASSPTGFDFEQFF.